These 3 T cell receptor beta chains originate from one sample sequenced in a study of cytomegalovirus exposure and HLA in healthy donors. 60 Vbeta and 13 Jbeta primers were used in PCR. Measured with immunoSEQ multiplex PCR; TCRdb has only the in-frame clones, and not every one. The sample records 100,000 to 150,000 clones, roughly two thirds being singletons. Material: PBMCs. Receptor source: a man aged 25-45 years in good health and CMV-seropositive.

This clone was counted between two and nine times. V and J are TRBV6-1 and TRBJ2-7, with 13 bases aligning to TRBD2. The CDR3 has 14 residues. Germline CDR1 is MNHNS and CDR2 is SASEGT. Trimming cost V 6 bases and J 4 bases; bases outside gene matches: 3. CDR3 loop: CASSGLAGVYEQYF. The CDR3 DNA is TGTGCCAGCAGCGGACTAGCGGGAGTGTACGAGCAGTACTTC.

This clone was recorded only once. V and J are TRBV9 and TRBJ1-1; no firm D call. Germline values: CDR1 SGDLS, CDR2 YYNGEE. The V end was cut by 0 bases, the J end by 4 bases, with 10 bases between. The CDR3 spans 14 residues. The CDR3 DNA is TGTGCCAGCAGCGTAGACGCTACGATCACTGAAGCTTTCTTT. Its translation is CASSVDATITEAFF.

The table lists this clone with a few counts. The rearrangement uses TRBV9 and TRBJ2-3, with TRBD1 matching 7 bases. The germline CDR1 and CDR2 sequences are SGDLS and YYNGEE. V dropped 0 bases and J dropped 0; count of bases not matched to a gene: 28. The CDR3 is 24 residues long. CDR3 residues: CASSVDPRQGRGVTGVSSTDTQYF. DNA of the CDR3: TGTGCCAGCAGCGTAGACCCGCGACAGGGTCGGGGAGTAACTGGAGTTTCTAGCACAGATACGCAGTATTTT.